This record looks at one TCR beta chain sequence and its context. What it binds is unknown. Other nucleotide sequences in the sample specify the same CDR3. PBMC sampling occurred before vaccination, two weeks after the third dose, and at progression. These data come from a study of glioma-infiltrating T cells after dendritic cell vaccination. Study results and caveats: Complete blood and tumor specimen sets were limited to few patients.

The CDR3 runs 15 residues. Trimming left V 4 bases short and J 4 bases short, with 12 bases between. Germline CDR1 and CDR2: SGHNT and YYREEE (reference sequence). TCRdb's table, derived via immunoSEQ multiplex PCR, lists solely in-frame clones and lacks some. Of fewer than 45,000 clones in the sample, almost 85% were seen once. The receptor was isolated from a human donor with glioblastoma. The specimen was blood, collected before dendritic cell vaccination. The chain joins TRBV5-4 to TRBJ1-6; D unclear. The CDR3 nucleotides read TGTGCCAGCAGCACCGAGATTCATTATAATTCACCCCTCCACTTT. Amino acids: CASSTEIHYNSPLHF. Full variable domain (missing parts from reference TRBV5-4 and TRBJ1-6): ETGVTQSPTHLIKTRGQQVTLRCSSQSGHNTVSWYQQALGQGPQFIFQYYREEENGRGNFPPRFSGLQFPNYSSELNVNALELDDSALYLCASSTEIHYNSPLHFGNGTRLTVT.